This T cell receptor beta chain was retrieved from a study of CD8+ T cells in alopecia areata. Study overall: Each day, treated patients took oral tofacitinib twice, at 5 to 10 mg per dose.

CDR3 length equals 16 residues. Germline V lookup: CDR1 SGHRS, CDR2 YFSETQ. The junction had 11 bases not matched to a gene; V was cut back by 2 bases and J by 7 bases. It was cDNA, reverse transcribed from extracted RNA, that served as the sequencing template. The method was immunoSEQ multiplex PCR; TCRdb's version includes in-frame clones alone and lacks a portion of them. Among about 180,000 clones, over 50% were seen once, and the ten largest hold roughly 14%. Sampling of alopecia areata patients yielded lesional scalp punch biopsies as well as peripheral blood. PBMCs provided sorted CD4+ and CD8+ T cells.

The chain uses TRBV5-1 and TRBJ1-2, with 10 bases fitting TRBD1. Sequencing was performed on CD4+ T cells sorted from blood, taken at week 0. The sequence came from a human donor with alopecia areata. The CDR3 here is CASSFGDRGRLAGYTF. The CDR3, as DNA: TGCGCCAGCAGCTTCGGTGACAGGGGGCGACTCGCTGGCTACACCTTC. Combining the CDR3 with reference TRBV5-1 and TRBJ1-2 gives the whole variable domain KAGVTQTPRYLIKTRGQQVTLSCSPISGHRSVSWYQQTPGQGLQFLFEYFSETQRNKGNFPGRFSGRQFSNSRSEMNVSTLELGDSALYLCASSFGDRGRLAGYTFGSGTRLTVV.